A single sample is the source of the 5 T cell receptor beta chains below, sequenced in a study of CD8 T cells in acute hepatitis C reinfection. The repertoire was sequenced with immunoSEQ multiplex PCR; TCRdb's copy has only in-frame clones and lacks some. The repertoire holds about 2,600 clones, with approximately 67% as singletons. Overall study findings and caveats: TRBV04 and TRBV06 were preferentially used in all groups, not explained by naive pool overrepresentation.

Time point noted: at least 347 days after estimated infection, following spontaneous clearance. Hepatitis C virus-specific T cells were sequenced directly ex vivo without in vitro expansion. The material was HCV NS3-1073 tetramer-sorted CD8+ T cells from PBMCs, obtained at follow-up. The receptors here all came from a man aged 35 to 55 who spontaneously cleared hepatitis C infection.

This rearrangement joins TRBV6-6 to TRBJ1-1; D gene uncertain. CDR1 and CDR2 from the germline V gene are MNHNY and SVGAGI (reference sequence). The CDR3 covers 13 residues. V was clipped by 3 bases and J by 4 bases, with 9 bases between them. Here the CDR3 DNA reads TGTGCCAGCAGTTATGGGTCAAGCACTGAAGCTTTCTTT. Encoded protein: CASSYGSSTEAFF.

The CDR3 DNA is TGTGCCTGGAGCTCGGACAGGGCCTACAATGAGCAGTTCTTC. Its protein is CAWSSDRAYNEQFF. V and J are TRBV30 and TRBJ2-1; TRBD1 matches 8 bases. CDR3 length: 14 amino acids. V lost 3 bases and J lost 2; bases outside the gene matches: 3. CDR1 GTSNPN and CDR2 SVGIG come from the germline V gene (reference sequence).

This clone was counted between two and nine times. The V call is TRBV4-2, the J call TRBJ2-5, with no clear D. CDR1 is LGHNA and CDR2 is YNFKEQ in the germline V gene. Trimming shortened V by 4 bases and J by 4 bases, and 19 bases separated the two germline ends. The CDR3 is made up of 16 amino acids. CDR3 residues: CASSPQPGSPVETQYF. As DNA, the CDR3 is TGTGCCAGCAGCCCCCAACCGGGCTCTCCAGTAGAGACCCAGTACTTC.

This clone came up once. CDR3 sequence reads: CASSRQGSSTEAFF. For the CDR3, the DNA is TGTGCCAGTAGCAGGCAGGGGTCGTCCACTGAAGCTTTCTTT. The chain combines TRBV19 with TRBJ1-1; D may be TRBD1 (6 bases). Per the germline V gene, CDR1 is LNHDA and CDR2 is SQIVND (reference sequence). The CDR3 has 14 residues. V shed 6 bases and J shed 4 bases, with 15 bases lying between them.

This rearrangement joins TRBV4-2 to TRBJ2-5, with TRBD1 matching 7 bases. In germline, CDR1 is LGHNA, CDR2 YNFKEQ. The CDR3 runs 15 residues. V lost 5 bases to trimming and J lost 5 bases; unmatched junction nucleotides: 11. In DNA, the CDR3 is TGTGCCAGCAGCTTGCGAGGGGGCCGAGGGGAGACCCAGTACTTC. Its translation: CASSLRGGRGETQYF.